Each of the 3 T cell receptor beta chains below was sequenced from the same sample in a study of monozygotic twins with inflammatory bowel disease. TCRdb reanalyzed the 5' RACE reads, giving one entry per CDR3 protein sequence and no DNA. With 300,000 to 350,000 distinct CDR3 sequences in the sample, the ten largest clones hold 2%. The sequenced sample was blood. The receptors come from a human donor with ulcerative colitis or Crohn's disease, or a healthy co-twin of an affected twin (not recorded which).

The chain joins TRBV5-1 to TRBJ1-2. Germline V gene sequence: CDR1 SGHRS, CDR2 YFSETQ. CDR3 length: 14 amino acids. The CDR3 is CASSYVGEDYGYTF.

The CDR3 loop reads CASSLNIAAGDFSGANVLTF. The rearrangement joins TRBV27 to TRBJ2-6; as DNA is missing, the TRBD2 call by TCRdb cannot be tested. The CDR3 has 20 residues. Germline V gives CDR1 MNHEY, CDR2 SMNVEV (reference sequence).

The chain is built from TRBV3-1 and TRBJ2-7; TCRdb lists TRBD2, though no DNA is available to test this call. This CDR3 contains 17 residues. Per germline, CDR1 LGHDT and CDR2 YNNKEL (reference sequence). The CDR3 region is CASSQFIDPGLAERKYF.